The sequence of this T cell receptor (beta chain) was determined in a study of blood T cell repertoires in COVID-19. The wider study: PBMCs, B-cell-depleted T cells, or T cells provided the cDNA or gDNA that made up the material.

Authors' methods: The authors estimated nucleated cell counts from reference gene primer amplification. Assay: immunoSEQ multiplex PCR; the TCRdb copy retains only in-frame clones and omits some. The V and J calls and the clone size are those of that table, but D and trimming were determined from the DNA. The repertoire holds some 260,000 clones, with 79% as singletons. This CDR3 spans 12 amino acids. V was cut by 5 bases and J by 10 bases, with 14 bases left in between. The germline CDR1 and CDR2 sequences are MGHRA and YSYEKL. This receptor was taken from a woman between 40 and 50 years old with active or convalescent COVID-19. The sequenced sample consisted of peripheral blood. The V gene is TRBV4-1, the J gene TRBJ1-1; D not certain. The CDR3 is CASSASTQAAFF. The CDR3 DNA follows: TGCGCCAGCAGCGCCAGCACCCAGGCAGCTTTCTTT.